This passage covers 31 T cell receptor beta chains from one sample sequenced in a study of blood T cell repertoires in COVID-19. The repertoire was sequenced with immunoSEQ multiplex PCR; TCRdb's copy has only in-frame clones and lacks some. The sample lists fewer than 90,000 clones; 60% to 85% were seen once. The sequenced material came from peripheral blood. The receptors come from a human donor in a cohort sampled during active COVID-19.

V gene TRBV27 combines with J gene TRBJ2-2; TRBD2 matches at 9 bases. V lost 7 bases to trimming and J lost 2 bases; unmatched junction nucleotides: 5. This CDR3 is 15 amino acids long. In germline, CDR1 is MNHEY, CDR2 SMNVEV (reference sequence). This chain's CDR3 is CASKPTSGNTGELFF. CDR3 nucleotides: TGTGCCAGCAAGCCGACTAGCGGTAACACCGGGGAGCTGTTTTTT.

This clone appeared a few times. This chain connects TRBV7-9 to TRBJ2-2; 7 bases fit TRBD2. There are 16 residues in the CDR3. V dropped 5 bases and J dropped 1; count of bases not matched to a gene: 7. Germline CDR1 is SEHNR and CDR2 is FQNEAQ (reference sequence). CDR3 sequence reads: CASSPRAGLNTGELFF. For the CDR3, the DNA is TGTGCCAGCAGCCCCCGAGCGGGACTGAACACCGGGGAGCTGTTTTTT.

This clone was found a few times. The chain combines TRBV4-3 with TRBJ2-3; D possibly corresponds to TRBD2 (6 bases). Trimming removed 0 bases from V and 5 bases from J, with 15 bases in between. This CDR3 has 16 amino acids. Germline CDR1 reads LGHNA; CDR2 reads YSLEER. The CDR3 nucleotides read TGCGCCAGCAGCCAAGAGGGCCCGGGAGAGGGAGATACGCAGTATTTT. Its translation: CASSQEGPGEGDTQYF.

This chain uses TRBV7-9 with TRBJ1-5; D ambiguous. The CDR3 spans 14 residues. The germline gives CDR1 SEHNR, CDR2 FQNEAQ (reference sequence). Trimming left V 1 base short and J 4 bases short, with 8 bases between. In DNA form, the CDR3 reads TGTGCCAGCAGCTTAGGTTTAGCAAATCAGCCCCAGCATTTT. Translated: CASSLGLANQPQHF.

The chain couples TRBV28 to TRBJ2-1, with D unresolved. V dropped 10 bases and J dropped 6 bases, with 13 bases sitting between them. Germline V gives CDR1 MDHEN, CDR2 SYDVKM. This CDR3 contains 12 residues. CDR3 residues: CATRVSGNEQFF. CDR3 nucleotides: TGTGCCACCCGGGTTTCGGGCAATGAGCAGTTCTTC.

The chain employs TRBV2 and TRBJ2-1, with 8 nucleotides matching TRBD1. The V gene end was trimmed by 8 bases and the J gene end by 2 bases; junction bases not matched to a gene: 5. The length of the CDR3 is 14 residues. Germline V gives CDR1 SNHLY, CDR2 FYNNEI. CDR3 coding DNA: TGTGCCAGCGTCCGGGACAGGACCTACAATGAGCAGTTCTTC. Translation gives CASVRDRTYNEQFF.

This clone was detected a few times. The chain has TRBV19 and TRBJ2-7; 9 bases fit TRBD2. Trimming at V came to 4 bases and at J to 5 bases, leaving 9 bases not matched to a gene. This CDR3 comprises 15 residues. In germline, CDR1 is LNHDA, CDR2 SQIVND (reference sequence). The CDR3 region has the DNA TGTGCCAGTAGTAGGTCGGGACTAGCTACCCACGAGCAGTACTTC. Its protein is CASSRSGLATHEQYF.

V gene TRBV19 combines with J gene TRBJ1-2; possibly TRBD1 for D (5 bases). The CDR3 consists of 15 residues. Germline CDR1 LNHDA, CDR2 SQIVND (reference sequence). Trimming cost V 5 bases and J 7 bases, with 20 bases left between them. In nucleotides, the CDR3 is TGTGCCAGTAGTCTGCTGAGACAGTCGATAAGTGGCTACACCTTC. It is translated as CASSLLRQSISGYTF. The full variable domain, completed using reference TRBV19 and TRBJ1-2, is DGGITQSPKYLFRKEGQNVTLSCEQNLNHDAMYWYRQDPGQGLRLIYYSQIVNDFQKGDIAEGYSVSREKKESFPLTVTSAQKNPTAFYLCASSLLRQSISGYTFGSGTRLTVV.

The rearrangement links TRBV24-1 to TRBJ2-2, with a weak D call TRBD1 (6 bases). V dropped 3 bases and J dropped 7 bases, with 8 bases sitting between them. Germline CDR1 KGHDR, CDR2 SFDVKD. This CDR3 comprises 13 residues. In nucleotides, the CDR3 is TGTGCCACCAGTGATAGGGGGATCGGGGAGCTGTTTTTT. Translation gives CATSDRGIGELFF.

This clone was detected only once. The J gene is TRBJ2-7, the V gene TRBV7-8; 8 bases line up with TRBD1. CDR1 is SGHVS and CDR2 is FQNEAQ in the germline V gene. The CDR3 runs to 15 residues. Unmatched junction bases numbered 9, after V lost 5 bases and J lost 3 bases. The CDR3 loop is CASSTRQGRVYEQYF. The CDR3 DNA sequence: TGTGCCAGCAGCACACGACAGGGGCGCGTCTACGAGCAGTACTTC.

This clone was counted a single time. This chain connects TRBV4-3 to TRBJ2-3; maybe TRBD1 (5 bases). CDR1 LGHNA and CDR2 YSLEER come from the germline V gene. Trimming stripped 0 bases from V and 1 base from J, with 5 bases between. The CDR3 is 14 amino acids. This CDR3 is CASSQEGGTDTQYF. The DNA of the CDR3 is TGCGCCAGCAGCCAAGAAGGGGGCACAGATACGCAGTATTTT.

This clone was seen a handful of times. The chain combines TRBV29-1 with TRBJ1-4; a possible D gene is TRBD1 (6 bases). Germline-derived CDR1 and CDR2 are SQVTM and ANQGSEA. This CDR3 has 12 amino acids. Trimming pared 7 bases from V and 4 bases from J, leaving 10 bases between. As DNA, the CDR3 is TGCAGCGCCCGACAGGATAATGAAAAACTGTTTTTT. Encoded protein: CSARQDNEKLFF.

The chain has TRBV21-1 and TRBJ1-5; the D segment call TRBD1 is taken from the table without a DNA check. TRBV21-1 is a pseudogene. This CDR3 is 17 amino acids long. CDR3: CANNMTGPGKRGQPQHF. In nucleotides, the CDR3 is TGTGCCAACAATATGACAGGACCCGGGAAGCGTGGTCAGCCCCAGCATTTT.

Only a few counts were recorded for this clone. V and J are TRBV28 and TRBJ1-1; D perhaps matches TRBD1 (5 bases). The germline V gene has CDR1 MDHEN and CDR2 SYDVKM. Trimming left V 4 bases short and J 7 bases short, with 16 bases between. The CDR3 totals 14 residues. The CDR3 reads CASSSPGRGYEAFF. Written as DNA, the CDR3 is TGTGCCAGCAGTTCCCCTGGGAGGGGCTATGAAGCTTTCTTT.

The V and J genes are TRBV6-5 and TRBJ1-1; D uncertain. This CDR3 region has 11 residues. V lost 6 bases and J 6 bases, leaving 8 bases between the germline ends. The germline V gene encodes CDR1 MNHEY and CDR2 SVGAGI. CDR3 region: CASSRGPEAFF. The CDR3 nucleotides are TGTGCCAGCAGCCGCGGGCCTGAAGCTTTCTTT.

This sequence joins TRBV9 and TRBJ1-4; weak D call: TRBD1 (5 bases). The CDR3 is 14 residues long. Germline assignment: CDR1 SGDLS and CDR2 YYNGEE. With 0 bases removed from V and 8 bases from J, the gap between germline ends came to 11 bases. In DNA, the CDR3 is TGTGCCAGCAGCGTAGATCAGGGAGGGGAAAAACTGTTTTTT. It translates to CASSVDQGGEKLFF. The full variable domain, its missing parts supplied by reference TRBV9 and TRBJ1-4, is DSGVTQTPKHLITATGQRVTLRCSPRSGDLSVYWYQQSLDQGLQFLIQYYNGEERAKGNILERFSAQQFPDLHSELNLSSLELGDSALYFCASSVDQGGEKLFFGSGTQLSVL.

The V call is TRBV6-5, the J call TRBJ1-6, with a weak D call TRBD1 (5 bases). Trimming removed 3 bases at V and 6 bases at J, with 12 bases between. The CDR3 totals 15 residues. Germline CDR1 reads MNHEY; CDR2 reads SVGAGI. The DNA of the CDR3 is TGTGCCAGCAGTTATAGACAGTTTTCTAATTCACCCCTCCACTTT. It encodes CASSYRQFSNSPLHF.

The chain uses TRBV15 and TRBJ2-7, with a tentative D call TRBD2 (5 bases). The germline V gene has CDR1 LNHNV and CDR2 YYDKDF (reference sequence). Trimming took 1 base from V and 0 from J, leaving 22 bases between them. The CDR3 runs to 19 residues. DNA of the CDR3: TGTGCCACCAGCAGAGGCGATCTAAAGCGGAGACCCATCTCCTACGAGCAGTACTTC. It is translated as CATSRGDLKRRPISYEQYF.

The CDR3 nucleotides are TGTGCCAGCAGTTTAGCAGGACAAACTACCTCCTACGAGCAGTACTTC. Protein sequence: CASSLAGQTTSYEQYF. The chain couples TRBV28 to TRBJ2-7; TRBD1 might be the D (5 bases). The CDR3 sequence is 16 residues long. Germline CDR1 is MDHEN and CDR2 is SYDVKM. Deletions cut 2 bases from V and 0 bases from J, with 14 bases between.

The V gene is TRBV21-1, the J gene TRBJ2-1; TRBD1 was called by the table and not checked on the DNA. TRBV21-1 is designated a pseudogene. The CDR3 loop spans 23 amino acids. This chain's CDR3 is CASNSSRDKDSVEGHGQYNEQFF. DNA for the CDR3: TGTGCCAGCAACTCCTCCCGGGACAAGGATTCAGTTGAGGGTCACGGCCAGTACAATGAGCAGTTCTTC.

This clone is categorized as hyperexpanded. The chain employs TRBV5-1 and TRBJ1-5, with TRBD1 identical over 9 bases. The CDR3 sequence is 15 residues long. CDR1 is SGHRS and CDR2 is YFSETQ in the germline V gene. The ends lost 0 bases at V and 6 bases at J; junction bases unmatched: 4. The CDR3 region has the DNA TGCGCCAGCAGCTTGGGGGGACAGGGTCCTCAGCCCCAGCATTTT. Residues: CASSLGGQGPQPQHF.

The chain employs TRBV11-1 and TRBJ2-1; 13 nucleotides line up with TRBD2. With V trimmed by 5 bases and J by 10 bases, 8 bases remained unmatched. Germline loops: CDR1 SGHAT, CDR2 FQDESV (reference sequence). The CDR3 covers 15 residues. CDR3 sequence (DNA): TGTGCCAGCAGCCCTAGACTAGCGGGAGGCAAGGAGCAGTTCTTC. Amino acids: CASSPRLAGGKEQFF. Filled out from reference TRBV11-1 and TRBJ2-1, the complete variable domain reads EAEVAQSPRYKITEKSQAVAFWCDPISGHATLYWYRQILGQGPELLVQFQDESVVDDSQLPKDRFSAERLKGVDSTLKIQPAELGDSAMYLCASSPRLAGGKEQFFGPGTRLTVL.

The chain has TRBV4-2 and TRBJ2-1; 7 bases agree with TRBD1. The CDR3 sequence is 14 residues long. Germline V gene sequence: CDR1 LGHNA, CDR2 YNFKEQ. V shed 4 bases, J shed 6 bases, and the junction held 6 bases outside the gene matches. The CDR3 DNA sequence: TGTGCCAGCAGCCCTCTGACAGGGACCAATGAGCAGTTCTTC. It is translated as CASSPLTGTNEQFF.

The chain carries TRBV6-1 and TRBJ2-1, with 8 bases fitting TRBD2. V shed 1 base and J 9 bases; nucleotides not matched to a gene: 11. This CDR3 comprises 16 residues. Germline CDR1 MNHNS, CDR2 SASEGT. CDR3 coding DNA: TGTGCCAGCAGTGAAGGATCCAGCGGGAGTGACACTGAGCAGTTCTTC. Translation: CASSEGSSGSDTEQFF.

The chain uses TRBV2 and TRBJ2-5; D is unclear. Germline CDR1 reads SNHLY; CDR2 reads FYNNEI. The ends were cut back, 4 bases at V and 8 bases at J, with 8 bases in the middle. CDR3 length equals 11 residues. Here the CDR3 reads CASSAMATQYF. DNA for the CDR3: TGTGCCAGCAGTGCCATGGCCACCCAGTACTTC.

V gene TRBV25-1 combines with J gene TRBJ2-2; 11 nucleotides line up with TRBD1. Germline CDR1 and CDR2: MGHDK and SYGVNS. Unmatched junction bases numbered 4, after V lost 4 bases and J lost 3 bases. CDR3 size: 16 residues. The CDR3 here is CASSGGTGGYTGELFF. CDR3 DNA: TGTGCCAGCAGTGGGGGGACAGGGGGATACACCGGGGAGCTGTTTTTT. Complete variable domain (other parts from reference TRBV25-1 and TRBJ2-2): EADIYQTPRYLVIGTGKKITLECSQTMGHDKMYWYQQDPGMELHLIHYSYGVNSTEKGDLSSESTVSRIRTEHFPLTLESARPSHTSQYLCASSGGTGGYTGELFFGEGSRLTVL.

The CDR3 is CASSKASAYEQYF. As DNA, the CDR3 is TGTGCCAGCAGTAAGGCTAGCGCCTACGAGCAGTACTTC. This chain links TRBV28 with TRBJ2-7; TRBD2 is a possible D gene (6 bases). V shed 5 bases and J shed 2 bases, with 10 bases lying between them. Per germline, CDR1 MDHEN and CDR2 SYDVKM. The CDR3 sequence is 13 residues long. Variable domain in full (rest from reference TRBV28 and TRBJ2-7): DVKVTQSSRYLVKRTGEKVFLECVQDMDHENMFWYRQDPGLGLRLIYFSYDVKMKEKGDIPEGYSVSREKKERFSLILESASTNQTSMYLCASSKASAYEQYFGPGTRLTVT.

This chain connects TRBV18 to TRBJ1-2; 7 bases are a match to TRBD1. Germline V gene sequence: CDR1 KGHSH, CDR2 LQKENI. Trimming took 3 bases from V and 4 from J; bases not matched to a gene: 8. This CDR3 has 15 residues. The CDR3 nucleotides read TGTGCCAGCTCACCGTCCGGGACAGCATCCTATGGCTACACCTTC. It translates to CASSPSGTASYGYTF.

This chain uses TRBV9 with TRBJ1-3, with no clear D. The CDR3 consists of 13 residues. The V end was cut by 3 bases, the J end by 4 bases, with 8 bases between. Per the germline V gene, CDR1 is SGDLS and CDR2 is YYNGEE. The CDR3 bases are TGTGCCAGCAGCGGTTTGACAGGAAACACCATATATTTT. This sequence encodes CASSGLTGNTIYF.

The chain couples TRBV2 to TRBJ1-4; the D is unclear. V shed 3 bases and J shed 0 bases, with 11 bases lying between them. The CDR3 totals 16 residues. The germline V gene encodes CDR1 SNHLY and CDR2 FYNNEI. CDR3: CASSEAPGPTNEKLFF. The CDR3 DNA is TGTGCCAGCAGTGAGGCCCCAGGCCCAACTAATGAAAAACTGTTTTTT.

The chain has TRBV9 and TRBJ1-6, with D perhaps TRBD1 (5 bases). CDR1 and CDR2 (germline): SGDLS, YYNGEE. The CDR3 is 13 residues long. Trimming stripped 7 bases from V and 7 bases from J, with 12 bases between. The CDR3 spells CASGATQNSPLHF. The CDR3 nucleotides read TGTGCCAGCGGGGCGACACAGAATTCACCCCTCCACTTT. Full variable domain (rest looked up from reference TRBV9 and TRBJ1-6): DSGVTQTPKHLITATGQRVTLRCSPRSGDLSVYWYQQSLDQGLQFLIQYYNGEERAKGNILERFSAQQFPDLHSELNLSSLELGDSALYFCASGATQNSPLHFGNGTRLTVT.